Listed here are 13 T cell receptor beta chains from one sample, sequenced in a study of PD-1 blockade in classical Hodgkin lymphoma. Time point here: cycle 4 day 1 (C4D1), after more than 5 weeks of nivolumab. Brentuximab vedotin exposure varied among the patients, all of whom had relapsed after autologous stem cell transplantation. Measured with immunoSEQ multiplex PCR; TCRdb has only the in-frame clones, and not every one. The repertoire consists of roughly 100,000 clones, with 85% to 95% occurring once and the leading ten covering less than 2%. The material was peripheral blood mononuclear cells (PBMCs), obtained before the fourth cycle of nivolumab. The receptors come from a human donor with classical Hodgkin lymphoma.

The chain recombines TRBV7-2 with TRBJ2-1; the match to TRBD2 covers 8 bases. The CDR3 contains 15 residues. V was clipped by 3 bases and J by 2 bases; unmatched bases: 3. Germline-derived CDR1 and CDR2 are SGHTA and FQGNSA. Written as DNA, the CDR3 is TGTGCCAGCAGCTTGACTAGCGCCACCTACAATGAGCAGTTCTTC. Residues: CASSLTSATYNEQFF.

The genes are TRBV2 and TRBJ2-3; possibly TRBD1 or TRBD2 for D (5 bases each). The CDR3 sequence is 15 residues long. Germline V gene data show CDR1 as SNHLY and CDR2 as FYNNEI. Trimming took off 6 bases at V and 2 bases at J, with 15 bases between the two ends. The CDR3 DNA sequence: TGTGCCAGCAGGAACCGGGACCATCCCACAGATACGCAGTATTTT. Residues: CASRNRDHPTDTQYF. Full variable domain (rest looked up from reference TRBV2 and TRBJ2-3): EPEVTQTPSHQVTQMGQEVILRCVPISNHLYFYWYRQILGQKVEFLVSFYNNEISEKSEIFDDQFSVERPDGSNFTLKIRSTKLEDSAMYFCASRNRDHPTDTQYFGPGTRLTVL.

The gene calls are TRBV10-3 and TRBJ2-1; TRBD2 agrees at 10 bases. Unmatched junction bases numbered 7, after V lost 11 bases and J lost 6 bases. The CDR3 runs to 13 residues. Germline CDR1 reads ENHRY; CDR2 reads SYGVKD. The CDR3 nucleotides read TGTGCCGTGTCACTAGCGGGAAGCAATGAGCAGTTCTTC. Its translation: CAVSLAGSNEQFF.

The chain uses TRBV27 and TRBJ2-7, with 9 bases aligning to TRBD2. The length of the CDR3 is 15 residues. Germline V gives CDR1 MNHEY, CDR2 SMNVEV (reference sequence). With 6 bases clipped from V and 1 base from J, the junction kept 7 bases outside the gene matches. CDR3 amino acids: CASSPGLANSYEQYF. CDR3 DNA sequence: TGTGCCAGCAGCCCGGGACTAGCTAATTCCTACGAGCAGTACTTC.

This chain uses TRBV19 with TRBJ1-1; tentative D call: TRBD1 (6 bases). Germline V gives CDR1 LNHDA, CDR2 SQIVND (reference sequence). The CDR3 sequence is 14 residues long. With 5 bases removed from V and 7 bases from J, the gap between germline ends came to 17 bases. The CDR3 loop reads CASSPGQTRGEAFF. Here the CDR3 DNA reads TGTGCCAGTAGTCCCGGACAGACTCGCGGTGAAGCTTTCTTT. The full variable domain, completed using reference TRBV19 and TRBJ1-1, is DGGITQSPKYLFRKEGQNVTLSCEQNLNHDAMYWYRQDPGQGLRLIYYSQIVNDFQKGDIAEGYSVSREKKESFPLTVTSAQKNPTAFYLCASSPGQTRGEAFFGQGTRLTVV.

The chain recombines TRBV14 with TRBJ2-1; no firm D call. Germline CDR1 SGHDN, CDR2 FVKESK. The CDR3 is 14 amino acids. V gave up 0 bases and J gave up 6 bases, with 9 bases separating them. The CDR3 is CASSQDPSSNEQFF. As DNA, the CDR3 is TGTGCCAGCAGCCAAGATCCCAGCAGCAATGAGCAGTTCTTC.

This chain uses TRBV28 with TRBJ1-4, with 8 bases identical to TRBD1. From germline, CDR1 is MDHEN and CDR2 SYDVKM. With 2 bases clipped from V and 10 bases from J, the junction kept 3 bases outside the gene matches. The CDR3 covers 13 residues. CDR3 in amino acids: CASSLGTGLKLFF. The CDR3 DNA reads TGTGCCAGCAGTTTAGGGACAGGCTTAAAACTGTTTTTT. Drawing the rest from reference TRBV28 and TRBJ1-4, the complete variable domain is DVKVTQSSRYLVKRTGEKVFLECVQDMDHENMFWYRQDPGLGLRLIYFSYDVKMKEKGDIPEGYSVSREKKERFSLILESASTNQTSMYLCASSLGTGLKLFFGSGTQLSVL.

This clone appeared a single time. The V call is TRBV30, the J call TRBJ2-1, with D possibly being TRBD1 (6 bases). The CDR3 is made up of 13 amino acids. Trimming took 4 bases from V and 3 from J, leaving 10 bases between them. Germline CDR1 GTSNPN, CDR2 SVGIG (reference sequence). The CDR3 sequence: CAWTPTGYNEQFF. The CDR3 region has the DNA TGTGCCTGGACCCCGACAGGCTACAATGAGCAGTTCTTC.

The chain is built from TRBV19 and TRBJ2-1, with 9 bases aligning to TRBD2. CDR3 length: 16 residues. From germline, CDR1 is LNHDA and CDR2 SQIVND (reference sequence). Germline trimming cut 9 bases from V and 4 bases from J; bases unmatched to any gene: 13. The CDR3: CASRPGGRGTYNEQFF. The DNA for the CDR3 is TGTGCCAGCCGTCCAGGCGGGAGGGGAACTTACAATGAGCAGTTCTTC.

The chain is built from TRBV29-1 and TRBJ2-1; D perhaps matches TRBD1 (6 bases). V was pared by 3 bases and J by 5 bases, with 14 bases between. Per the germline V gene, CDR1 is SQVTM and CDR2 is ANQGSEA. This CDR3 comprises 14 residues. The CDR3 region is CSVETTGVNNEQFF. The CDR3 DNA is TGCAGCGTTGAGACGACAGGCGTAAACAATGAGCAGTTCTTC.

The V call is TRBV7-6, the J call TRBJ2-2; D may be TRBD1 (6 bases). The CDR3 has 16 residues. The V gene lost 5 bases and the J gene lost 3 bases, with 16 bases spanning the gap. The germline CDR1 and CDR2 sequences are SGHVS and FNYEAQ. This CDR3 is CASSPDSRGYTGELFF. The CDR3 DNA sequence: TGTGCCAGCAGCCCGGACAGCCGAGGCTACACCGGGGAGCTGTTTTTT.

With regard to this clone: The sample carries other DNA sequences with the same CDR3. This sequence joins TRBV6-5 and TRBJ2-7; 8 bases match TRBD1. The germline CDR1 and CDR2 sequences are MNHEY and SVGAGI. This CDR3 contains 13 residues. J gave up 2 bases and V 6 bases, and 3 bases lay outside the gene matches. The CDR3 reads CASRGQGTYEQYF. CDR3 DNA: TGTGCCAGCAGAGGACAGGGAACCTACGAGCAGTACTTC.

This CDR3 reads CAWGTEDWNIQYF. DNA of the CDR3: TGTGCCTGGGGGACAGAAGATTGGAACATTCAGTACTTC. The V call is TRBV30, the J call TRBJ2-4, with 7 nucleotides matching TRBD1. Trimming removed 5 bases from V and 7 bases from J; junction bases left unmatched: 8. This CDR3 has 13 amino acids. Germline CDR1 is GTSNPN and CDR2 is SVGIG (reference sequence).